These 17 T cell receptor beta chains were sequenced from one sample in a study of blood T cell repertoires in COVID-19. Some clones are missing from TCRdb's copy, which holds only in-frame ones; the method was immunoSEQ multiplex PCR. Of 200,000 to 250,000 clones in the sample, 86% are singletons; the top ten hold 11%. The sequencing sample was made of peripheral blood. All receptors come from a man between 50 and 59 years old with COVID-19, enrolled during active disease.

The CDR3 spells CASSYGTGSEAFF. For the CDR3, the DNA is TGTGCCAGCAGTTACGGGACAGGGTCTGAAGCTTTCTTT. The J gene is TRBJ1-1, the V gene TRBV6-5; the match to TRBD1 covers 9 bases. The CDR3 is 13 residues long. Germline V gene sequence: CDR1 MNHEY, CDR2 SVGAGI. The V and J ends lost 2 bases and 6 bases, in that order; junction bases with no gene match: 1.

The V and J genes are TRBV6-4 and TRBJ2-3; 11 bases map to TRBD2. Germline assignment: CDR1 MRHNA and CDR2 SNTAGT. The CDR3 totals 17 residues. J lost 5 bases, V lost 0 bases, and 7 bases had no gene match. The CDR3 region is CASSDSILAGGKDTQYF. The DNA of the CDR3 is TGTGCCAGCAGTGACTCGATCCTAGCGGGGGGAAAAGATACGCAGTATTTT.

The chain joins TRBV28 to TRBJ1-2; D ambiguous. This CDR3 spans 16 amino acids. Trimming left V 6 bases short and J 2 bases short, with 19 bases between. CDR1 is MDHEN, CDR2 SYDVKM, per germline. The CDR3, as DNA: TGTGCCAGCAGCCCCCCGGGAGCGGGAAACAACTATGGCTACACCTTC. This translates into CASSPPGAGNNYGYTF.

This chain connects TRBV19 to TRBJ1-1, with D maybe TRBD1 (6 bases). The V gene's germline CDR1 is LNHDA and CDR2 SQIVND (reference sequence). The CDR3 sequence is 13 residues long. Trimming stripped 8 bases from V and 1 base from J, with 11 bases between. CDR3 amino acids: CASQQGGNTEAFF. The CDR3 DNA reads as TGTGCCAGTCAACAGGGTGGGAACACTGAAGCTTTCTTT.

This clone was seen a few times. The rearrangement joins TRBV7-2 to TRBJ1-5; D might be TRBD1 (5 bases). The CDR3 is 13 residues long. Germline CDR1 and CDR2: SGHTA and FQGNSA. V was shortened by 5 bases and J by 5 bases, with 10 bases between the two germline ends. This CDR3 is CASSRQHDQPQHF. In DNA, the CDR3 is TGTGCCAGCAGCCGACAGCACGATCAGCCCCAGCATTTT. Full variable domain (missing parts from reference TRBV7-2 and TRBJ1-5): GAGVSQSPSNKVTEKGKDVELRCDPISGHTALYWYRQSLGQGLEFLIYFQGNSAPDKSGLPSDRFSAERTGGSVSTLTIQRTQQEDSAVYLCASSRQHDQPQHFGDGTRLSIL.

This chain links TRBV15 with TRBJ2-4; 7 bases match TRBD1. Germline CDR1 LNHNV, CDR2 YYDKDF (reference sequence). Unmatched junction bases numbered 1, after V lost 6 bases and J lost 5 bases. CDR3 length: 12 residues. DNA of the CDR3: TGTGCCACCAGTACAGGGGAAAACATTCAGTACTTC. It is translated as CATSTGENIQYF.

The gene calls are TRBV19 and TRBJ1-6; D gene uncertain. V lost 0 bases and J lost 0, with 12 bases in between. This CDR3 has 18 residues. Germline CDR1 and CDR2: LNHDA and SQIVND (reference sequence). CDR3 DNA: TGTGCCAGTAGTATAGATCTGCGGGCAAACTCCTATAATTCACCCCTCCACTTT. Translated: CASSIDLRANSYNSPLHF.

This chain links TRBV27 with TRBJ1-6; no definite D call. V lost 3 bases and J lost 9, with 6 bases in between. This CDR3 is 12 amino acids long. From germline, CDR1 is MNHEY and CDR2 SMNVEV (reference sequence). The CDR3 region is CASSFVGSPLHF. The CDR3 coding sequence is TGTGCCAGCAGTTTTGTCGGTTCACCCCTCCACTTT.

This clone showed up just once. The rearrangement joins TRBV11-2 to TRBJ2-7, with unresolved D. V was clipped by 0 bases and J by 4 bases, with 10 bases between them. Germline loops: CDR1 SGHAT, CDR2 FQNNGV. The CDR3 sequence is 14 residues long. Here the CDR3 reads CASSLDRGLYEQYF. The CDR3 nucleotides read TGTGCCAGCAGCTTAGACAGAGGATTATACGAGCAGTACTTC.

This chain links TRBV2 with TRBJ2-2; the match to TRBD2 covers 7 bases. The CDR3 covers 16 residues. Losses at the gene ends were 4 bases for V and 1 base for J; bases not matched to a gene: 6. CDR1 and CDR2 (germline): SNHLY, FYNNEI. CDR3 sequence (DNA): TGTGCCAGCAGTGGGAGGGCTAGCGGGAACACCGGGGAGCTGTTTTTT. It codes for CASSGRASGNTGELFF.

The CDR3 DNA sequence: TGTGCAAGTCGCTTAGCGTGGCGGGGTTGCGAGCAGTACTTC. This sequence encodes CASRLAWRGCEQYF. The V call is TRBV12-2, the J call TRBJ2-7; the table gives TRBD2 as D, unverified against the DNA. TRBV12-2 is a recognized pseudogene. This CDR3 is 14 amino acids long.

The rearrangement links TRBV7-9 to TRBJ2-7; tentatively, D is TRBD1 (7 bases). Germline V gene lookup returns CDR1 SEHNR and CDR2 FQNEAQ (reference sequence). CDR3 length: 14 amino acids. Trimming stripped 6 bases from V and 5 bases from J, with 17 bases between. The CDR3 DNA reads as TGTGCCAGCAGACGACAGGGCTCGGGGGACGAGCAGTACTTC. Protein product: CASRRQGSGDEQYF.

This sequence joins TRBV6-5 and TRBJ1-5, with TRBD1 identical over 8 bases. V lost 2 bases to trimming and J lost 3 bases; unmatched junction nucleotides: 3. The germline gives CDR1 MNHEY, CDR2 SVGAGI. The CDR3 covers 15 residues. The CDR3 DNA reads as TGTGCCAGCAGTTACGACAGGGGCGACAATCAGCCCCAGCATTTT. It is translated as CASSYDRGDNQPQHF.

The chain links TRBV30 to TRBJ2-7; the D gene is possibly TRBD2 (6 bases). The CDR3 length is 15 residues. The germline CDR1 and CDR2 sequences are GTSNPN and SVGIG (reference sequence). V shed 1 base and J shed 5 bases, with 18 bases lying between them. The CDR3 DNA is TGTGCCTGGAGTGGGGAGGCTGGAGGGCTGGACGAGCAGTACTTC. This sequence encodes CAWSGEAGGLDEQYF.

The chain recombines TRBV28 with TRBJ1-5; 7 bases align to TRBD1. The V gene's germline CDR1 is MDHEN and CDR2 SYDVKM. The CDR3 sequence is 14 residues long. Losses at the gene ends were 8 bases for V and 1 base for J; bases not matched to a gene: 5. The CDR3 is CASQGTESNQPQHF. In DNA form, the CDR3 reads TGTGCCAGCCAAGGGACAGAAAGCAATCAGCCCCAGCATTTT.

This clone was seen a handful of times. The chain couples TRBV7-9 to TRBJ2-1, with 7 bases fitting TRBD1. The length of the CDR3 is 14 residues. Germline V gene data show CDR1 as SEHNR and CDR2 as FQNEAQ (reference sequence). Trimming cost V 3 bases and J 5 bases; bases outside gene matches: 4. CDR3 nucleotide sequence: TGTGCCAGCAGCTTGGAACAGGGGCACAATGAGCAGTTCTTC. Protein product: CASSLEQGHNEQFF. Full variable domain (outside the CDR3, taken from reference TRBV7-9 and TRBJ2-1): DTGVSQNPRHKITKRGQNVTFRCDPISEHNRLYWYRQTLGQGPEFLTYFQNEAQLEKSRLLSDRFSAERPKGSFSTLEIQRTEQGDSAMYLCASSLEQGHNEQFFGPGTRLTVL.

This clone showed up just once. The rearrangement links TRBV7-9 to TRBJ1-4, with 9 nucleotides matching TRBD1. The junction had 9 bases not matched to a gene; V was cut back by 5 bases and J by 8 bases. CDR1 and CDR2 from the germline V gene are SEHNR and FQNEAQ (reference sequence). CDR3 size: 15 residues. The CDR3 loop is CASSLQQGAWEKLFF. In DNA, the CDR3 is TGTGCCAGCAGCCTACAACAGGGGGCCTGGGAAAAACTGTTTTTT.